Below are 26 T cell receptor beta chains sequenced from a single sample in a study of blood T cell repertoires in COVID-19. Repertoires were generated with immunoSEQ multiplex PCR, while TCRdb's copy carries only in-frame clones and drops some. The table shows 200,000 to 250,000 clones, with roughly 89% occurring only once. Material for sequencing was PBMCs or T cells enriched from blood (not recorded which). The receptor source for this set is a woman in her 30s with acute COVID-19.

The chain combines TRBV12-3 or TRBV12-4 with TRBJ1-1, with D possibly TRBD1 on 5 matching bases. Trimming took 3 bases from V and 10 from J, leaving 9 bases between them. This CDR3 contains 11 residues. The CDR3 here is CASSFSGGAFF. The CDR3 DNA is TGTGCCAGCAGTTTTTCGGGGGGAGCTTTCTTT.

The rearrangement links TRBV6-2 or TRBV6-3 to TRBJ2-7; TRBD2 aligns across 7 bases. V was clipped by 6 bases and J by 6 bases; unmatched bases: 8. The CDR3 contains 13 residues. The germline V gene has CDR1 MNHEY and CDR2 SVGEGT. As DNA, the CDR3 is TGTGCCAGCAGCCTATCCAGGGAGGGCGAGCAGTACTTC. Translated: CASSLSREGEQYF.

The rearrangement joins TRBV10-1 to TRBJ1-2; D remains unclear. Germline values: CDR1 WNHNN, CDR2 SYGVQD (reference sequence). This CDR3 region has 13 residues. V shed 3 bases and J shed 2 bases, with 7 bases lying between them. The CDR3 DNA reads TGCGCCAGCAGTGAAAACAGAAACTATGGCTACACCTTC. Translated, it gives CASSENRNYGYTF.

This clone was recorded only once. The chain couples TRBV11-2 to TRBJ1-1; D ambiguous. This CDR3 region has 12 residues. V was pared by 5 bases and J by 7 bases, with 11 bases between. CDR1 and CDR2 from the germline V gene are SGHAT and FQNNGV. The CDR3: CASSPTAFEAFF. Written as DNA, the CDR3 is TGTGCCAGCAGCCCAACAGCTTTTGAAGCTTTCTTT.

This clone was observed a single time. The J gene is TRBJ1-5, the V gene TRBV3-1 (or the pseudogene TRBV3-2); unclear D gene. The germline V and J ends were trimmed by 0 bases and 4 bases, with 10 bases remaining between them. CDR3 length equals 15 residues. Per germline, CDR1 LGHDT and CDR2 YNNKEL (reference sequence). The CDR3 region is CASSQDIGRNQPQHF. CDR3 DNA: TGTGCCAGCAGCCAAGATATCGGGAGGAATCAGCCCCAGCATTTT.

V is TRBV7-2 and J is TRBJ2-7; TRBD2 matches 10 bases. The V and J ends lost 3 bases and 4 bases, in that order; junction bases with no gene match: 3. This CDR3 is built from 14 residues. Germline CDR1 is SGHTA and CDR2 is FQGNSA. The CDR3 sequence: CASSFSSGGYEQYF. DNA of the CDR3: TGTGCCAGCAGCTTTTCTAGCGGGGGTTACGAGCAGTACTTC.

This clone has a single count. V usage is TRBV18 and J usage is TRBJ2-7; D is uncertain. In germline, CDR1 is KGHSH, CDR2 LQKENI. CDR3 length equals 15 residues. Trimming removed 5 bases at V and 0 bases at J, with 14 bases between. The CDR3 coding sequence is TGTGCCAGCTCAACGTCTGCTGAGGCCTCCTACGAGCAGTACTTC. It yields the protein CASSTSAEASYEQYF.

The chain recombines TRBV10-3 with TRBJ2-1, with TRBD2 as a possible D gene (5 bases). The CDR3 sequence is 12 residues long. V was trimmed by 1 base and J by 10 bases, leaving 8 bases between them. In germline, CDR1 is ENHRY, CDR2 SYGVKD. CDR3 protein: CAISEFGGEQFF. DNA of the CDR3: TGTGCCATCAGTGAGTTTGGAGGAGAGCAGTTCTTC.

This chain links TRBV7-2 with TRBJ1-5; D might be TRBD1 (5 bases). The length of the CDR3 is 15 residues. The V end lost 4 bases, the J end lost 9 bases, and 19 bases lay between the germline ends. CDR1 is SGHTA and CDR2 is FQGNSA in the germline V gene. CDR3 sequence: CASSSGEGTLGPQHF. The DNA for the CDR3 is TGTGCCAGCAGCTCGGGGGAGGGTACACTTGGGCCCCAGCATTTT.

This chain joins TRBV6-5 and TRBJ1-1; no reliable D call. The CDR3 consists of 14 residues. V was trimmed by 5 bases and J by 1 base, leaving 11 bases between them. Germline CDR1 MNHEY, CDR2 SVGAGI. In nucleotides, the CDR3 is TGTGCCAGCAGTCGCGACTACAGGAACACTGAAGCTTTCTTT. Protein product: CASSRDYRNTEAFF.

The chain employs TRBV2 and TRBJ2-1; 12 bases map to TRBD2. Germline-derived CDR1 and CDR2 are SNHLY and FYNNEI. CDR3 length equals 14 residues. Trimming took 7 bases from V and 9 from J; bases not matched to a gene: 7. CDR3 nucleotide sequence: TGTGCCAGCACCAGACTAGCGGGGGTTATTGAGCAGTTCTTC. As protein: CASTRLAGVIEQFF.

The chain uses TRBV9 and TRBJ2-1; 7 bases map to TRBD2. This CDR3 contains 16 residues. The J segment lost 7 bases and the V segment lost 0 bases, leaving 10 bases of the junction unmatched. CDR1 and CDR2 (germline): SGDLS, YYNGEE. In DNA form, the CDR3 reads TGTGCCAGCAGCGTAGGATCCGGGAACGGGGGGAATGAGCAGTTCTTC. It yields the protein CASSVGSGNGGNEQFF. The full variable domain, rest sourced from reference TRBV9 and TRBJ2-1, is DSGVTQTPKHLITATGQRVTLRCSPRSGDLSVYWYQQSLDQGLQFLIQYYNGEERAKGNILERFSAQQFPDLHSELNLSSLELGDSALYFCASSVGSGNGGNEQFFGPGTRLTVL.

This chain uses TRBV9 with TRBJ2-1, with 9 bases lining up with TRBD1. Germline loops: CDR1 SGDLS, CDR2 YYNGEE. V gave up 0 bases and J gave up 7 bases; unmatched junction bases: 5. The CDR3 loop spans 15 amino acids. This CDR3 is CASSVAGTGFNEQFF. In nucleotides, the CDR3 is TGTGCCAGCAGCGTAGCGGGGACAGGGTTTAATGAGCAGTTCTTC. The complete variable domain, with remaining parts taken from reference TRBV9 and TRBJ2-1, reads DSGVTQTPKHLITATGQRVTLRCSPRSGDLSVYWYQQSLDQGLQFLIQYYNGEERAKGNILERFSAQQFPDLHSELNLSSLELGDSALYFCASSVAGTGFNEQFFGPGTRLTVL.

The gene calls are TRBV5-6 and TRBJ2-1, with D perhaps matching TRBD2 (5 bases). CDR3 size: 15 residues. V was trimmed by 4 bases and J by 1 base, leaving 12 bases between them. Germline V gene data show CDR1 as SGHDT and CDR2 as YYEEEE. The CDR3 coding sequence is TGTGCCAGCAGCCGGGAACTGGGGTCCTACAATGAGCAGTTCTTC. Encoded protein: CASSRELGSYNEQFF. Full variable domain (rest looked up from reference TRBV5-6 and TRBJ2-1): DAGVTQSPTHLIKTRGQQVTLRCSPKSGHDTVSWYQQALGQGPQFIFQYYEEEERQRGNFPDRFSGHQFPNYSSELNVNALLLGDSALYLCASSRELGSYNEQFFGPGTRLTVL.

The chain has TRBV5-1 and TRBJ1-2, with D possibly being TRBD1 (5 bases). Germline V CDR1 and CDR2: SGHRS, YFSETQ. Trimming shortened V by 5 bases and J by 3 bases, and 8 bases separated the two germline ends. This CDR3 has 12 residues. In nucleotides, the CDR3 is TGCGCCAGCAGACAGGCCGACTATGGCTACACCTTC. It encodes CASRQADYGYTF.

This chain links TRBV5-5 with TRBJ1-5; D gene ambiguous. The V and J ends lost 4 bases and 7 bases respectively, with 18 bases between them. In germline, CDR1 is SGHKS, CDR2 YYEKEE (reference sequence). This CDR3 region has 15 residues. The CDR3 sequence: CASSPLGVSGQPQHF. Written as DNA, the CDR3 is TGTGCCAGCAGCCCGCTGGGTGTTTCGGGACAGCCCCAGCATTTT.

The V and J genes are TRBV13 and TRBJ1-1, with D possibly TRBD1 on 6 matching bases. The CDR3 runs to 15 residues. Trimming left V 1 base short and J 0 bases short, with 9 bases between. Germline V lookup: CDR1 PRHDT, CDR2 FYEKMQ (reference sequence). The CDR3 DNA follows: TGTGCCAGCAGCTTAGAGGGGGTGATGAACACTGAAGCTTTCTTT. Translating it yields CASSLEGVMNTEAFF.

The chain carries TRBV5-1 and TRBJ2-5, with 7 bases aligning to TRBD1. The CDR3 sequence is 14 residues long. Germline V gives CDR1 SGHRS, CDR2 YFSETQ. Germline trimming cut 4 bases from V and 2 bases from J; bases unmatched to any gene: 5. The chain's CDR3 is CASSPDRFQETQYF. The CDR3, as DNA: TGCGCCAGCAGCCCGGACAGGTTTCAAGAGACCCAGTACTTC.

This chain connects TRBV12-2 to TRBJ2-7; the DNA was not used to check the table's D call, TRBD2. TRBV12-2 is designated a pseudogene. CDR3 length: 19 residues. The CDR3 DNA follows: TGTGCAAGTCGTAGCACCTCTGGCCCCCCGGGACTAGCGAGCTACGAGCAGTACTTC. Translating gives CASRSTSGPPGLASYEQYF.

The chain uses TRBV4-1 and TRBJ1-2; D is perhaps TRBD1 (5 bases). This CDR3 has 15 amino acids. V was cut by 0 bases and J by 2 bases, with 10 bases left in between. Germline CDR1 is MGHRA and CDR2 is YSYEKL. This CDR3 reads CASSQEGAGNYGYTF. In DNA form, the CDR3 reads TGCGCCAGCAGCCAAGAAGGTGCAGGGAACTATGGCTACACCTTC.

This clone was picked up one time. The CDR3 protein is CASSMTGNNQPQHF. CDR3 DNA sequence: TGTGCCAGTAGTATGACAGGGAACAATCAGCCCCAGCATTTT. The chain links TRBV19 to TRBJ1-5; 7 nucleotides agree with TRBD1. CDR3 size: 14 residues. Germline loops: CDR1 LNHDA, CDR2 SQIVND (reference sequence). V lost 3 bases, J lost 3 bases, and 2 bases stayed unmatched.

The chain is built from TRBV29-1 and TRBJ1-5; D remains ambiguous. The CDR3 consists of 12 residues. Trimming removed 3 bases from V and 8 bases from J, with 11 bases in between. Germline values: CDR1 SQVTM, CDR2 ANQGSEA. The CDR3 nucleotides read TGCAGCGTTGACGAGGGAACGGAGCCCCAGCATTTT. Translation: CSVDEGTEPQHF.

The chain uses TRBV3-1 (or the pseudogene TRBV3-2) and TRBJ2-3, with TRBD2 matching over 7 bases. J gave up 5 bases and V 2 bases, and 4 bases lay outside the gene matches. CDR1 LGHDT and CDR2 YNNKEL come from the germline V gene (reference sequence). The CDR3 has 14 amino acids. The CDR3 DNA sequence: TGTGCCAGCAGCCAATCCGAGCGGGAAGATACGCAGTATTTT. Protein product: CASSQSEREDTQYF.

The chain joins TRBV28 to TRBJ1-2; D perhaps matches TRBD1 (6 bases). Germline V gives CDR1 MDHEN, CDR2 SYDVKM. V was trimmed by 10 bases and J by 4 bases, leaving 13 bases between them. The CDR3 covers 12 residues. The CDR3 loop is CATQGQSYGYTF. In DNA form, the CDR3 reads TGTGCCACCCAAGGACAGTCCTATGGCTACACCTTC.

This clone was picked up a small number of times. This sequence joins TRBV5-1 and TRBJ2-7; D is unresolved. V lost 4 bases and J lost 3, with 11 bases in between. This CDR3 is built from 13 residues. Germline V lookup: CDR1 SGHRS, CDR2 YFSETQ. The CDR3 DNA is TGCGCCAGCAGCGCTTTGACTGGCTACGAGCAGTACTTC. It encodes CASSALTGYEQYF.

The gene calls are TRBV7-9 and TRBJ2-2; 9 bases are shared with TRBD1. CDR1 is SEHNR and CDR2 is FQNEAQ in the germline V gene (reference sequence). The CDR3 loop spans 17 amino acids. Trimming cost V 4 bases and J 4 bases; bases outside gene matches: 10. The CDR3 DNA reads as TGTGCCAGCAGCTCCTCTTTTGGGACAGGGATCACCGGGGAGCTGTTTTTT. This translates into CASSSSFGTGITGELFF.